At least ten counts were recorded for the clone carrying this TCR beta chain. Antigen: not known. No donor was unhealthy or non-Caucasian. The J segment lost 6 bases and the V segment lost 6 bases, leaving 9 bases of the junction unmatched. This CDR3 has 14 amino acids. Germline V gene sequence: CDR1 MDHEN, CDR2 SYDVKM. Template switching created a universal primer site, and the cDNA included unique molecular identifiers. TCRdb independently ran MiXCR on the 5' RACE reads; one entry per CDR3 protein. The table shows about 220,000 distinct CDR3 sequences, with approximately 8% occurring only once. The sample originates from a study of identical twins. Study-wide findings and caveats: Memory repertoires showed no such pattern, whereas abundant cord blood beta clonotypes carried fewer insertions.

These data were likewise used in another study, on yellow fever vaccine responses in identical twins.

The V gene is TRBV28, the J gene TRBJ1-2; 8 nucleotides match TRBD1. The receptor's source is a woman in her late teens or twenties in good health. Sequenced: CD8+ T cells sorted from blood. In nucleotides, the CDR3 is TGTGCCAGCAGCCAGGACAGGGAGATGGATGGCTACACCTTC. It specifies CASSQDREMDGYTF.